This T cell receptor beta chain was sequenced for a study of blood T cell repertoires in COVID-19. As for the study in general: COVID-19 samples collected from the United States, Italy and Spain covered acute and convalescent phases. The analysed material was cDNA or gDNA that came from T cells, B-cell-depleted T cells, or PBMCs.

In the authors' methods: The assay estimated nucleated cells by amplifying reference gene primers. Generated by immunoSEQ multiplex PCR, the TCRdb table keeps only in-frame clones and is missing some. The D gene and trimming were derived from the DNA, and the V and J assignments and clone size from that table. The profile covers roughly 80,000 clones, with around 77% appearing a single time and 16% taken by the ten largest. Trimming stripped 6 bases from V and 9 bases from J, with 12 bases between. This CDR3 spans 13 amino acids. CDR1 SNHLY and CDR2 FYNNEI come from the germline V gene. Sample: peripheral blood. This receptor was obtained from a man between 70 and 80 years old with active or convalescent COVID-19. V is TRBV2 and J is TRBJ1-6; a weak D match, TRBD1 (5 bases). CDR3 sequence: CASRKGDLSPLHF. The CDR3 DNA is TGTGCCAGCAGGAAAGGGGATCTTTCACCCCTCCACTTT. The whole variable domain, remainder taken from reference TRBV2 and TRBJ1-6, is EPEVTQTPSHQVTQMGQEVILRCVPISNHLYFYWYRQILGQKVEFLVSFYNNEISEKSEIFDDQFSVERPDGSNFTLKIRSTKLEDSAMYFCASRKGDLSPLHFGNGTRLTVT.